A single T cell receptor (beta chain) is shown here with its context. Only in-frame clones appear in the TCRdb table, and some are missing; sequencing was by immunoSEQ multiplex PCR. The data contain tens of thousands of clones, around four fifths of them singletons. The entry originates in a study of blood T cell repertoires in COVID-19. Across the study: Italy, Spain and the United States were the sources of the convalescent and acute COVID-19 samples.

Sequenced sample: peripheral blood. The origin of this receptor is a woman aged 60-70 years with acute or convalescent COVID-19.

CDR3 sequence (DNA): TGTGCCAGCACCCCGGGGGGGTTCCTTAGCAATCAGCCCCAGCATTTT. This translates into CASTPGGFLSNQPQHF. The gene calls are TRBV28 and TRBJ1-5, with D possibly matching TRBD1 (5 bases). CDR1 MDHEN and CDR2 SYDVKM come from the germline V gene. V lost 7 bases to trimming and J lost 0 bases, with 16 bases between them. The length of the CDR3 is 16 residues.